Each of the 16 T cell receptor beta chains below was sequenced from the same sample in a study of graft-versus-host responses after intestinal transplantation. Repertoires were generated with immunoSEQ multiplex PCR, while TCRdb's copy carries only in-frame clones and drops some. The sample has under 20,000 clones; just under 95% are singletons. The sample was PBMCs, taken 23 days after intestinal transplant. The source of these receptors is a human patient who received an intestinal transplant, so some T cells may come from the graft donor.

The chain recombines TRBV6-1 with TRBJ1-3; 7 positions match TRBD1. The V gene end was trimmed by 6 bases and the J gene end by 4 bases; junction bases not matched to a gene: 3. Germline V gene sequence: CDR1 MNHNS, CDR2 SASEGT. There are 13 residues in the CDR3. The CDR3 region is CASRLDRGNTIYF. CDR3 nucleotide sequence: TGTGCCAGCAGGCTGGACAGGGGAAACACCATATATTTT.

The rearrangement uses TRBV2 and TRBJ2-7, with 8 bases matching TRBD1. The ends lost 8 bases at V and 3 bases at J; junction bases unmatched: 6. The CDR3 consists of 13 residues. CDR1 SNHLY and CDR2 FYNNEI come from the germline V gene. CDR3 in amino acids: CASEDRVDYEQYF. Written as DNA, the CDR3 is TGTGCCAGCGAGGACAGGGTAGACTACGAGCAGTACTTC.

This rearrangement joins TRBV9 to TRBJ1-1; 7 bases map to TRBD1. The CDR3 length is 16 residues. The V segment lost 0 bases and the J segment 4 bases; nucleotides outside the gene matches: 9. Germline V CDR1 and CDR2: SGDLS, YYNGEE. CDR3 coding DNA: TGTGCCAGCAGCGTAGACTTAGGGGGCAAGGGCACTGAAGCTTTCTTT. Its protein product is CASSVDLGGKGTEAFF.

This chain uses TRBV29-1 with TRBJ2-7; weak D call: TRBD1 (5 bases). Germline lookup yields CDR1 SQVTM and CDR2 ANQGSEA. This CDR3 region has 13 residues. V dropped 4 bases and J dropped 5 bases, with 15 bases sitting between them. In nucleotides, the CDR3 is TGCAGCGTTGTATGGCAGGGTACCCACGAGCAGTACTTC. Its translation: CSVVWQGTHEQYF.

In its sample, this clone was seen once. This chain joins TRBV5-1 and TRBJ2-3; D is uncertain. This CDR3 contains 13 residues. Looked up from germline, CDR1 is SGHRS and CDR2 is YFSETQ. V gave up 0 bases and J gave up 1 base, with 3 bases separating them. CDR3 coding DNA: TGCGCCAGCAGCTTGGGGCGCACAGATACGCAGTATTTT. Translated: CASSLGRTDTQYF.

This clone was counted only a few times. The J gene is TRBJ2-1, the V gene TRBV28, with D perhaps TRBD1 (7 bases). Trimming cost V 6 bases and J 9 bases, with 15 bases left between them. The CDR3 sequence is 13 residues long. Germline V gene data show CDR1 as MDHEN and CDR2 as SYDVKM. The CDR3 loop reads CASRDPGGSEQFF. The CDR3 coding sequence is TGTGCCAGCAGAGACCCAGGGGGGAGTGAGCAGTTCTTC.

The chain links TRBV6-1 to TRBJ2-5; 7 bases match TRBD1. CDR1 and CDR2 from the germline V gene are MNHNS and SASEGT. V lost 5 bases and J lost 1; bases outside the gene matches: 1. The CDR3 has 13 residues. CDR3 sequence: CASSRDSQETQYF. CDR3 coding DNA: TGTGCCAGCAGTCGGGACAGCCAAGAGACCCAGTACTTC.

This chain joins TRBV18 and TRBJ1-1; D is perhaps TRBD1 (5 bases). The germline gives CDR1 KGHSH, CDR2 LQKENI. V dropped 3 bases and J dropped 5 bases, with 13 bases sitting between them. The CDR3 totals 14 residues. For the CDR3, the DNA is TGTGCCAGCTCACCGGGTAGGGGAGAGACTGAAGCTTTCTTT. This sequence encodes CASSPGRGETEAFF. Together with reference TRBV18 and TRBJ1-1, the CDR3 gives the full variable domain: NAGVMQNPRHLVRRRGQEARLRCSPMKGHSHVYWYRQLPEEGLKFMVYLQKENIIDESGMPKERFSAEFPKEGPSILRIQQVVRGDSAAYFCASSPGRGETEAFFGQGTRLTVV.

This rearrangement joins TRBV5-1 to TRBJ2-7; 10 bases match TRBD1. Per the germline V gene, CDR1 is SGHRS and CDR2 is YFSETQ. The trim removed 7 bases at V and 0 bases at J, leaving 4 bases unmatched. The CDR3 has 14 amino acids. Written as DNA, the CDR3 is TGCGCCAGCGGCTGGACAGGGGGCTCCTACGAGCAGTACTTC. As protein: CASGWTGGSYEQYF.

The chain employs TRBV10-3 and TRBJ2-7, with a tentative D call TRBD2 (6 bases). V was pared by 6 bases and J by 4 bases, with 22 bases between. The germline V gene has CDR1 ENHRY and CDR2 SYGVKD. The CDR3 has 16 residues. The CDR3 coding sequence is TGTGCCATCAGCGATCCCGGGGGTGCGGGTCTATACGAGCAGTACTTC. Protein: CAISDPGGAGLYEQYF.

In nucleotides, the CDR3 is TGTGCCAGCAGTCACTTCTTACCGCTTCCGGGACAGAACTATGGCTACACCTTC. This codes for CASSHFLPLPGQNYGYTF. This chain connects TRBV28 to TRBJ1-2; TRBD1 matches 7 bases. The CDR3 runs to 18 residues. The germline gives CDR1 MDHEN, CDR2 SYDVKM. Trimming removed 5 bases from V and 2 bases from J; junction bases left unmatched: 17.

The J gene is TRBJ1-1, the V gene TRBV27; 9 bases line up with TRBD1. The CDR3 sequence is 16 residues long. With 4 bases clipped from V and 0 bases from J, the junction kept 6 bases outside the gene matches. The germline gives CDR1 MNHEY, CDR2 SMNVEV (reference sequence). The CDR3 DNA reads TGTGCCAGCAGTTCGGGACAGGGCCCCATGAACACTGAAGCTTTCTTT. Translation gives CASSSGQGPMNTEAFF.

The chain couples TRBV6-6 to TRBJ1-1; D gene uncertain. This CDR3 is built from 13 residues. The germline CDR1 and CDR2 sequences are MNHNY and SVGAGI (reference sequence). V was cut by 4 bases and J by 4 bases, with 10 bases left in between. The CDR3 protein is CASSLGRSTEAFF. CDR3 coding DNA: TGTGCCAGCAGTTTAGGGCGATCCACTGAAGCTTTCTTT.

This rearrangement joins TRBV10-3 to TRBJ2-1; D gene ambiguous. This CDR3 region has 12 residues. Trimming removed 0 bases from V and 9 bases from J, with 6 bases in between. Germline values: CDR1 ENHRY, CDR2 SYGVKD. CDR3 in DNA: TGTGCCATCAGTGAGTCATATACTGAGCAGTTCTTC. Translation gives CAISESYTEQFF.

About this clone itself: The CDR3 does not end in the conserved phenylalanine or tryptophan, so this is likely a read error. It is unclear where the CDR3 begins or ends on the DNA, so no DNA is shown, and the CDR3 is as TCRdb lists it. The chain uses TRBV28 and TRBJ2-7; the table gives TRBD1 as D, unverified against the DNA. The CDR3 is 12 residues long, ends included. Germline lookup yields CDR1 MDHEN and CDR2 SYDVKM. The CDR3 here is CASSTGQGLLLC.

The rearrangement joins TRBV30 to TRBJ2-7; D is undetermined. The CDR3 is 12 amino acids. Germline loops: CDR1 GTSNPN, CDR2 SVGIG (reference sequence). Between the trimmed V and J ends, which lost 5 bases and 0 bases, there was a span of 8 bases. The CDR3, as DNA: TGTGCCTGGGGCCCCAGCTCCTACGAGCAGTACTTC. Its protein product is CAWGPSSYEQYF. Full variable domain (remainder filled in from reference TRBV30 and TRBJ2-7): SQTIHQWPATLVQPVGSPLSLECTVEGTSNPNLYWYRQAAGRGLQLLFYSVGIGQISSEVPQNLSASRPQDRQFILSSKKLLLSDSGFYLCAWGPSSYEQYFGPGTRLTVT.